These T cell receptor beta chains were read from a single sample in a study of graft-versus-host responses after intestinal transplantation. Their antigens are not known. The protocol was immunoSEQ multiplex PCR, while the TCRdb copy is restricted to in-frame clones and leaves out a portion. The sample lists just under 85,000 clones, roughly 90% occurring once. This sample comprised unstimulated CD8+ T cells sorted from spleen or lymph node cells, obtained before transplant. The receptors originated from a human donor who was the organ donor for an intestinal transplant. CDR3s include the opening cysteine and the closing phenylalanine or tryptophan. A D gene is named only where the DNA matches it firmly. For some rows the clone size is stated as once, few or many, or as a class when expanded; others skip it.

j_gene: TRBJ2-1; abundance: -; len: 16; d_gene: TRBD1; v_gene: TRBV4-1; CDR3nt: TGCGCCAGCAGCTCGGTGGGACAGGGGTTATACAATGAGCAGTTCTTC; CDR3aa: CASSSVGQGLYNEQFF
j_gene: TRBJ1-6; abundance: -; len: 17; d_gene: -; v_gene: TRBV4-1; CDR3nt: TGCGCCAGCAGCCAAGACTCCGGGGCAGTGTACGATTCACCCCTCCACTTT; CDR3aa: CASSQDSGAVYDSPLHF
j_gene: TRBJ2-7; abundance: -; len: 14; d_gene: -; v_gene: TRBV9; CDR3nt: TGTGCCAGCAGCGTACAGACAGGAGCCTACGAGCAGTACTTC; CDR3aa: CASSVQTGAYEQYF
j_gene: TRBJ1-5; abundance: -; len: 15; d_gene: TRBD1; v_gene: TRBV4-1; CDR3nt: TGCGCCACCCGGGACAGAACCCCTAGCAATCAGCCCCAGCATTTT; CDR3aa: CATRDRTPSNQPQHF
j_gene: TRBJ2-1; abundance: -; len: 17; d_gene: TRBD2; v_gene: TRBV2; CDR3nt: TGTGCCAGCAGGGGGACTAGCGGGCGACGCTCCTACAATGAGCAGTTCTTC; CDR3aa: CASRGTSGRRSYNEQFF
j_gene: TRBJ1-1; abundance: -; len: 13; d_gene: -; v_gene: TRBV18; CDR3nt: TGTGCCAGCTCTCCGTTCGTTGGTGCAAAAGCTTTCTTT; CDR3aa: CASSPFVGAKAFF
j_gene: TRBJ2-3; abundance: -; len: 12; d_gene: -; v_gene: TRBV12-2; CDR3nt: TGTGCAAGTGCGGAAATCACAGATACGCAGTATTTT; CDR3aa: CASAEITDTQYF
j_gene: TRBJ1-4; abundance: -; len: 14; d_gene: -; v_gene: TRBV19; CDR3nt: TGTGCCAGTACCCGGACGAGCGGGAATGAAAAACTGTTTTTT; CDR3aa: CASTRTSGNEKLFF
j_gene: TRBJ1-2; abundance: -; len: 15; d_gene: TRBD1; v_gene: TRBV2; CDR3nt: TGTGCCAGCAGTGAAGCTCCGGGACAGGCGTATGGCTACACCTTC; CDR3aa: CASSEAPGQAYGYTF
j_gene: TRBJ2-2; abundance: -; len: 16; d_gene: -; v_gene: TRBV21-1; CDR3nt: TGTGCCAGCAGCCCCAGGGAGGCTAATTACACCGGGGAGCTGTTTTTT; CDR3aa: CASSPREANYTGELFF
j_gene: TRBJ2-1; abundance: -; len: 15; d_gene: -; v_gene: TRBV19; CDR3nt: TGTGCCAGTAGTATAGAAGGGGGACGCCACAATGAGCAGTTCTTC; CDR3aa: CASSIEGGRHNEQFF
j_gene: TRBJ2-7; abundance: -; len: 14; d_gene: -; v_gene: TRBV5-4; CDR3nt: TGTGCCAGCAGTGTCGGGGGGCCCTCCTACGAGCAGTACTTC; CDR3aa: CASSVGGPSYEQYF
j_gene: TRBJ2-7; abundance: few; len: 16; d_gene: TRBD1; v_gene: TRBV6-1; CDR3nt: TGTGCCAGCAGTGAGCCACCGGGACAGGGGGCTGAAGAGCAGTACTTC; CDR3aa: CASSEPPGQGAEEQYF
j_gene: TRBJ2-5; abundance: -; len: 17; d_gene: TRBD2; v_gene: TRBV6-1; CDR3nt: TGTGCCAGCAGTGAAGAGGGACTAGCGGGGGGGGAAGAGACCCAGTACTTC; CDR3aa: CASSEEGLAGGEETQYF
j_gene: TRBJ2-2; abundance: -; len: 14; d_gene: TRBD2; v_gene: TRBV19; CDR3nt: TGTGCCAGTAGTATAGGCGGGAGCACCGGGGAGCTGTTTTTT; CDR3aa: CASSIGGSTGELFF
j_gene: TRBJ2-1; abundance: -; len: 15; d_gene: -; v_gene: TRBV29-1; CDR3nt: TGCAGCGCCGCCCCGGTGAGGGAATTCGACAATGAGCAGTTCTTC; CDR3aa: CSAAPVREFDNEQFF
j_gene: TRBJ1-1; abundance: -; len: 14; d_gene: -; v_gene: TRBV5-1; CDR3nt: TGCGCCAGCAGCTTGGCCCCGGAGAACACTGAAGCTTTCTTT; CDR3aa: CASSLAPENTEAFF
j_gene: TRBJ2-7; abundance: once; len: 14; d_gene: -; v_gene: TRBV6-1; CDR3nt: TGTGCCAGCAGTGGGGACGAGTTCTCCTACGAGCAGTACTTC; CDR3aa: CASSGDEFSYEQYF
j_gene: TRBJ2-1; abundance: once; len: 18; d_gene: -; v_gene: TRBV27; CDR3nt: TGTGCCAGCAAACCGACGGGACTTTCCTTCAGCTCCTACAATGAGCAGTTCTTC; CDR3aa: CASKPTGLSFSSYNEQFF
j_gene: TRBJ1-2; abundance: -; len: 8; d_gene: -; v_gene: TRBV6-5; CDR3nt: TGTGCGCTGGATGGCTACACCTTC; CDR3aa: CALDGYTF
j_gene: TRBJ2-7; abundance: -; len: 12; d_gene: -; v_gene: TRBV29-1; CDR3nt: TGCAGCGTCCTCGCCCCTTATGGGGAGCAGTACTTC; CDR3aa: CSVLAPYGEQYF
j_gene: TRBJ2-7; abundance: -; len: 15; d_gene: -; v_gene: TRBV4-1; CDR3nt: TGCGCCAGCAGCCAATCTTCTGGGGTTGGCTACGAGCAGTACTTC; CDR3aa: CASSQSSGVGYEQYF
j_gene: TRBJ2-7; abundance: -; len: 19; d_gene: TRBD2; v_gene: TRBV27; CDR3nt: TGTGCCAGCCACTCACAGGAACCAGGGACTAGCGGGAGTGTCTACGAGCAGTACTTC; CDR3aa: CASHSQEPGTSGSVYEQYF
j_gene: TRBJ1-2; abundance: -; len: 17; d_gene: -; v_gene: TRBV10-1; CDR3nt: TGCGCCAGCAGTCGCGCGGTAGGATCGCGAAAGACCTATGGCTACACCTTC; CDR3aa: CASSRAVGSRKTYGYTF
j_gene: TRBJ1-6; abundance: -; len: 15; d_gene: TRBD1; v_gene: TRBV6-5; CDR3nt: TGTGCCAGCAGTCCCACAGGGGACTATAATTCACCCCTCCACTTT; CDR3aa: CASSPTGDYNSPLHF
j_gene: TRBJ2-1; abundance: -; len: 15; d_gene: -; v_gene: TRBV12-5; CDR3nt: TGTGCTAGTGGTCCCCGGGGCGGGTCCTACAATGAGCAGTTCTTC; CDR3aa: CASGPRGGSYNEQFF
j_gene: TRBJ1-2; abundance: -; len: 13; d_gene: TRBD1; v_gene: TRBV5-4; CDR3nt: TGTGCCAGCAGTTATGGACAGGGAGATGGCTACACCTTC; CDR3aa: CASSYGQGDGYTF
j_gene: TRBJ1-2; abundance: -; len: 15; d_gene: TRBD1; v_gene: TRBV13; CDR3nt: TGTGCCAGCAGCTTATGGCCAGGGGGCGACTATGGCTACACCTTC; CDR3aa: CASSLWPGGDYGYTF
j_gene: TRBJ2-5; abundance: -; len: 14; d_gene: -; v_gene: TRBV5-1; CDR3nt: TGCGCCAGCAGCCTGGGACCGAGCCAAGAGACCCAGTACTTC; CDR3aa: CASSLGPSQETQYF